This T cell receptor (beta chain) appears in the sequencing data of a study of T cell responses to AZD1222 COVID-19 vaccine. General observations from the study: Reports say nearly half of spike-specific TCRs go after unmutated variant regions.

Assay used: immunoSEQ multiplex PCR; TCRdb lists only in-frame clones, some missing. The repertoire holds 150,000 to 200,000 clones, with just over 90% as singletons. The germline gives CDR1 SGHNT, CDR2 YYREEE (reference sequence). V lost 3 bases, J lost 8 bases, and 18 bases lay in between. This CDR3 contains 15 residues. This clone showed up just once. Its target is unknown. The receptor was derived from an adult in good health. This sequence joins TRBV5-4 and TRBJ2-1, with a possible D match to TRBD2 (5 bases). The material was peripheral blood, obtained on day 0 of AZD1222 vaccination. CDR3 in amino acids: CASSWRVQDEDEQFF. CDR3 coding DNA: TGTGCCAGCAGCTGGCGGGTCCAGGACGAGGATGAGCAGTTCTTC. The whole variable domain, filled in from reference TRBV5-4 and TRBJ2-1, reads ETGVTQSPTHLIKTRGQQVTLRCSSQSGHNTVSWYQQALGQGPQFIFQYYREEENGRGNFPPRFSGLQFPNYSSELNVNALELDDSALYLCASSWRVQDEDEQFFGPGTRLTVL.